The 5 T cell receptor beta chains below were found in one sample sequenced in a study of PD-1 blockade in classical Hodgkin lymphoma. Time point here: cycle 4 day 1 (C4D1), after 5 to 7 weeks of nivolumab. Relapse after autologous stem cell transplantation occurred in every patient, and brentuximab vedotin exposure varied. Using immunoSEQ multiplex PCR, the repertoire was profiled, and TCRdb retains in-frame clones only, with some absent. This sample has 46,000 or so clones; roughly 73% occur once, and the top ten carry 37%. The sample was peripheral blood mononuclear cells (PBMCs), taken before the fourth cycle of nivolumab. The receptor set was obtained from a human donor with classical Hodgkin lymphoma.

The table lists this clone with a few counts. The chain couples TRBV2 to TRBJ2-5; 8 bases line up with TRBD2. The CDR3 covers 16 residues. CDR1 SNHLY and CDR2 FYNNEI come from the germline V gene. The J segment lost 4 bases and the V segment lost 6 bases, leaving 13 bases of the junction unmatched. CDR3 sequence reads: CASSGDEAGGRETQYF. The CDR3 bases are TGTGCCAGCAGCGGCGATGAGGCGGGGGGCCGAGAGACCCAGTACTTC.

The chain uses TRBV11-3 and TRBJ1-2; 8 bases align to TRBD1. The V gene end was trimmed by 1 base and the J gene end by 7 bases; junction bases not matched to a gene: 14. The CDR3 spans 17 residues. Germline assignment: CDR1 SGHNT and CDR2 YENEEA. CDR3 amino acids: CASSLATVGTGSSGYTF. CDR3 in DNA: TGTGCCAGCAGCTTAGCTACCGTAGGGACAGGTTCATCTGGCTACACCTTC.

This sequence joins TRBV11-2 and TRBJ1-1; D call uncertain. V was pared by 5 bases and J by 6 bases, with 19 bases between. The CDR3 totals 15 residues. CDR1 is SGHAT, CDR2 FQNNGV, per germline. CDR3 nucleotides: TGTGCCAGCAGCCCGAGACTGGGAACTGCTGCTGAAGCTTTCTTT. It codes for CASSPRLGTAAEAFF.

A few counts support this clone. V is TRBV28 and J is TRBJ1-5; 7 bases are a match to TRBD1. Germline V CDR1 and CDR2: MDHEN, SYDVKM. The CDR3 loop spans 15 amino acids. V gave up 5 bases and J gave up 12 bases; unmatched junction bases: 16. CDR3 loop: CASSPGTANSRGQHF. Written as DNA, the CDR3 is TGTGCCAGCAGTCCCGGGACAGCCAATTCCAGGGGCCAGCATTTT.

V gene TRBV7-3 combines with J gene TRBJ2-5, with D perhaps matching TRBD2 (5 bases). With 1 base removed from V and 5 bases from J, the gap between germline ends came to 17 bases. CDR1 and CDR2 (germline): SGHTA, FQGTGA. This CDR3 has 16 amino acids. The CDR3 protein is CASSLMGLGGSETQYF. As DNA, the CDR3 is TGTGCCAGCAGCTTAATGGGGTTGGGTGGGAGCGAGACCCAGTACTTC.